The 14 T cell receptor beta chains reported below all come from one sample, sequenced in a study of blood T cell repertoires in COVID-19. Clones were read by immunoSEQ multiplex PCR, and TCRdb kept only the in-frame ones, dropping some. Here the sample spans fewer than 200,000 clones, about 85% being singletons. The sequenced sample was peripheral blood. These receptors all stem from a woman aged 45-60 years with COVID-19, enrolled during active disease.

The chain couples TRBV6-1 to TRBJ1-5; D unresolved. The CDR3 sequence is 16 residues long. Germline assignment: CDR1 MNHNS and CDR2 SASEGT. V was clipped by 3 bases and J by 4 bases, with 16 bases between them. The CDR3 sequence is CASSDGVSAINQPQHF. The CDR3 nucleotides read TGTGCCAGCAGTGACGGGGTGTCCGCCATTAATCAGCCCCAGCATTTT.

This clone was seen only a few times. This chain uses TRBV19 with TRBJ2-1; 7 nucleotides agree with TRBD1. J gave up 0 bases and V 5 bases, and 7 bases lay outside the gene matches. CDR3 length equals 16 residues. CDR1 is LNHDA and CDR2 is SQIVND in the germline V gene (reference sequence). The CDR3 DNA is TGTGCCAGTAGTCAAGTCCAGGGGGTCTCCTACAATGAGCAGTTCTTC. Translating gives CASSQVQGVSYNEQFF.

The rearrangement uses TRBV10-3 and TRBJ1-6; TRBD1 aligns across 12 bases. CDR1 ENHRY and CDR2 SYGVKD come from the germline V gene. V trimming: 7 bases; J trimming: 6 bases; junction bases outside the gene matches: 10. The length of the CDR3 is 17 residues. CDR3 nucleotide sequence: TGTGCCATCAAGGAGGGACAGGGGGCTCTAGTTAATTCACCCCTCCACTTT. Translating it yields CAIKEGQGALVNSPLHF.

The gene calls are TRBV4-1 and TRBJ1-1; maybe TRBD1 (5 bases). The CDR3 is made up of 17 amino acids. The V end was cut by 5 bases, the J end by 0 bases, with 19 bases between. Germline lookup yields CDR1 MGHRA and CDR2 YSYEKL. The CDR3 DNA is TGCGCCAGCAGCTCAAGCCCGCCAGGGCTTATGAACACTGAAGCTTTCTTT. The encoded protein is CASSSSPPGLMNTEAFF.

The chain is built from TRBV9 and TRBJ2-3, with TRBD2 identical over 9 bases. The junction had 11 bases not matched to a gene; V was cut back by 0 bases and J by 0 bases. The CDR3 consists of 19 residues. Germline values: CDR1 SGDLS, CDR2 YYNGEE. Here the CDR3 DNA reads TGTGCCAGCAGCGTAGCCCCCTTGAGGCGGGGGGGTAGCACAGATACGCAGTATTTT. It is translated as CASSVAPLRRGGSTDTQYF.

V is TRBV10-2 and J is TRBJ2-1; D might be TRBD1 (6 bases). CDR3 length: 14 residues. Germline assignment: CDR1 WSHSY and CDR2 SAAADI. V was clipped by 3 bases and J by 4 bases, with 10 bases between them. The CDR3: CASSESDRYNEQFF. The CDR3 coding sequence is TGCGCCAGCAGTGAATCGGACAGATACAATGAGCAGTTCTTC.

This chain joins TRBV7-8 and TRBJ1-6; TRBD1 matches at 8 bases. V gave up 0 bases and J gave up 10 bases; unmatched junction bases: 5. This CDR3 contains 15 residues. Germline CDR1 SGHVS, CDR2 FQNEAQ. CDR3 in DNA: TGTGCCAGCAGCTTAGCCACAGGGGGTACATCACCCCTCCACTTT. Its translation is CASSLATGGTSPLHF.

J is TRBJ1-6 and V is TRBV5-1; 7 bases are shared with TRBD1. V shed 3 bases and J 7 bases; nucleotides not matched to a gene: 4. CDR3 length: 14 residues. Germline values: CDR1 SGHRS, CDR2 YFSETQ. The CDR3 loop reads CASSSGQQNSPLHF. The CDR3 nucleotides are TGCGCCAGCAGCTCGGGACAGCAAAATTCACCCCTCCACTTT.

This clone was seen a few times. The chain employs TRBV5-1 and TRBJ2-2; D may be TRBD2 (6 bases). CDR1 and CDR2 from the germline V gene are SGHRS and YFSETQ. CDR3 length equals 17 residues. V was clipped by 2 bases and J by 2 bases, with 16 bases between them. The CDR3 here is CASSFGGASANTGELFF. Written as DNA, the CDR3 is TGCGCCAGCAGCTTCGGAGGGGCTAGCGCAAACACCGGGGAGCTGTTTTTT.

V is TRBV5-1 and J is TRBJ2-1; maybe TRBD2 (6 bases). V was cut by 0 bases and J by 1 base, with 11 bases left in between. There are 16 residues in the CDR3. Germline CDR1 reads SGHRS; CDR2 reads YFSETQ. The CDR3 sequence: CASSLEGRGSYNEQFF. For the CDR3, the DNA is TGCGCCAGCAGCTTGGAAGGTCGGGGGTCCTACAATGAGCAGTTCTTC.

This clone was seen a few times. V is TRBV10-3 and J is TRBJ1-3; no firm D call. This CDR3 contains 13 residues. V lost 6 bases, J lost 2 bases, and 8 bases lay in between. Germline V gene data show CDR1 as ENHRY and CDR2 as SYGVKD. The CDR3 DNA reads TGTGCCATCAGGGAGACGGCTGGAAACACCATATATTTT. Protein: CAIRETAGNTIYF.

This chain links TRBV5-5 with TRBJ2-7; maybe TRBD2 (7 bases). The ends were cut back, 2 bases at V and 5 bases at J, with 14 bases in the middle. The CDR3 loop spans 14 amino acids. Germline CDR1 and CDR2: SGHKS and YYEKEE (reference sequence). The CDR3, as DNA: TGTGCCAGCAGCTTCCGAGGGGGGAGGGACGAGCAGTACTTC. Its protein is CASSFRGGRDEQYF.

V usage is TRBV6-1 and J usage is TRBJ2-5; TRBD2 matches at 12 bases. Looked up from germline, CDR1 is MNHNS and CDR2 is SASEGT. This CDR3 comprises 18 residues. The junction had 13 bases not matched to a gene; V was cut back by 4 bases and J by 4 bases. The CDR3 DNA reads TGTGCCAGCAGTGGACTCCTCCAACTAGCGGGGGGAGGAGAGACCCAGTACTTC. Its protein is CASSGLLQLAGGGETQYF.

In this sample, this clone turned up once. V gene TRBV28 combines with J gene TRBJ2-1; 11 bases agree with TRBD2. Germline CDR1 MDHEN, CDR2 SYDVKM. V was clipped by 8 bases and J by 8 bases; unmatched bases: 5. The CDR3 is 13 residues long. The CDR3 protein is CASQRLAGYEQFF. CDR3 sequence (DNA): TGTGCCAGCCAAAGACTAGCGGGATATGAGCAGTTCTTC.